Below, one T cell receptor beta chain is given with its context. Its antigen remains unknown. The data were taken from a study of cytomegalovirus exposure and HLA in healthy donors. On the study more broadly: There were approximately 81 million unique TCRs (from HLA-typed donors) in an early data release.

Notes on the study in general: According to a later analysis, most TCR beta chains associated with CMV appeared HLA-restricted. TCR beta sequences numbering under 20,000 were associated with HLA alleles at 0.05 false discovery rate in a later analysis.

The PCR was carried out with 60 Vbeta primers and 13 Jbeta primers. Sequencing used immunoSEQ multiplex PCR; TCRdb keeps in-frame clones, though not all of them. The top ten clones hold just under 2.5% of a sample with 100,000 to 120,000 clones, 82% of them seen once. Specimen: PBMCs. The sequence was obtained from a woman between 18 and 29 years old in good health and CMV-seronegative.

The chain's CDR3 is CASSPGVSSGNTIYF. In DNA, the CDR3 is TGTGCCAGCAGCCCCGGAGTGTCCTCGGGAAACACCATATATTTT. The chain employs TRBV28 and TRBJ1-3; D is uncertain. Germline V lookup: CDR1 MDHEN, CDR2 SYDVKM. V was cut by 6 bases and J by 4 bases, with 16 bases left in between. This CDR3 region has 15 residues.